This T cell receptor (beta chain) is drawn from a study of vaccination and CD4 T cells after COVID-19. On this clonotype: Its antigen is not identified.

Treatment in this sample: roughly nine-day PBMC culture with coronavirus spike peptide pools or control peptides (ViraFEST assay). CD4+ T cells that had been cultured provided DNA sequenced with the Oncomine TCR Beta short-read assay. Each CDR3 protein is one row after TCRdb ran MiXCR on the PCR reads. The table includes about 14,000 distinct CDR3 sequences, around 56% detected once. The CDR3 contains 14 residues. CDR1 and CDR2 (germline): MDHEN, SYDVKM. With V trimmed by 2 bases and J by 5 bases, 5 bases remained unmatched. This chain connects TRBV28 to TRBJ2-5; TRBD1 matches 7 bases. The clonotype originates from a human donor who had recovered from COVID-19. Sequencing was carried out using CD4+ T cells from blood, cultured in vitro. CDR3 region: CASSLRQGVETQYF. CDR3 in DNA: TGTGCCAGCAGTTTAAGACAGGGCGTGGAGACCCAGTACTTC.